In this sample, the clone carrying this T cell receptor beta chain turned up a few times. The antigen is unknown. These data belong to a study of beta chain features in type 1 diabetes. Points from the study as a whole: Shortening of TCRB CDR3s, moderate but significant, appeared in all four CD4+ subsets of Type 1 diabetes patients.

Heparinised blood was drawn once per donor, averaging approximately 100 mL. Expressed TCRB transcripts were sequenced, since all the RNA that had been isolated was reverse transcribed. Using immunoSEQ multiplex PCR, the repertoire was profiled, and TCRdb retains in-frame clones only, with some absent. The data show hundreds of thousands of clones, with about 14% seen just once and 0.07% to 0.095% held by the top ten. Input material: naive CD4+ T cells from blood. The origin of this receptor is a man younger than 35 in good health.

CDR3 residues: CASSLLGQGNTEAFF. CDR3 sequence (DNA): TGTGCCAGCAGTTTATTGGGACAGGGGAACACTGAAGCTTTCTTT. This rearrangement joins TRBV27 to TRBJ1-1; 9 bases map to TRBD1. Germline assignment: CDR1 MNHEY and CDR2 SMNVEV (reference sequence). CDR3 length: 15 amino acids. V gave up 1 base and J gave up 1 base; unmatched junction bases: 1.